Listed here are 3 T cell receptor beta chains from one sample, sequenced in a study of blood T cells in healthy people across ages. The second PCR ran about 7 to 12 cycles with a sample-barcoded 5' primer and J-beta primers. One entry per CDR3 protein, called by TCRdb with MiXCR from the 5' RACE reads. The sample has about 1,600,000 distinct CDR3 sequences, around 42% seen once. The specimen sequenced was blood. These receptors were taken from a woman aged 18-35 years in good health.

A few counts support this clonotype. The chain recombines TRBV5-1 with TRBJ2-7, with D uncertain. The germline CDR1 and CDR2 sequences are SGHRS and YFSETQ. The germline V and J ends were trimmed by 3 bases and 4 bases, with 14 bases remaining between them. The CDR3 sequence is 14 residues long. This chain's CDR3 is CASSSDGPFYEQYF. The CDR3 coding sequence is TGCGCCAGCAGCTCGGACGGTCCCTTTTACGAGCAGTACTTC.

The genes are TRBV2 and TRBJ1-2; maybe TRBD1 (5 bases). V gave up 6 bases and J gave up 1 base, with 12 bases separating them. CDR3 length: 14 amino acids. CDR1 is SNHLY and CDR2 is FYNNEI in the germline V gene. CDR3 sequence reads: CASRLTTVNYGYTF. The CDR3 DNA is TGTGCCAGCAGGCTGACGACAGTTAACTATGGCTACACCTTC.

The chain's CDR3 is CASSSRTGGMGSNQPQHF. CDR3 nucleotide sequence: TGTGCCAGCAGTTCCCGGACAGGGGGCATGGGCAGCAATCAGCCCCAGCATTTT. The J gene is TRBJ1-5, the V gene TRBV28, with 11 bases identical to TRBD1. The length of the CDR3 is 18 residues. CDR1 MDHEN and CDR2 SYDVKM come from the germline V gene. V trimming: 4 bases; J trimming: 1 base; junction bases outside the gene matches: 9. The variable domain in full, with the rest retrieved from reference TRBV28 and TRBJ1-5, is DVKVTQSSRYLVKRTGEKVFLECVQDMDHENMFWYRQDPGLGLRLIYFSYDVKMKEKGDIPEGYSVSREKKERFSLILESASTNQTSMYLCASSSRTGGMGSNQPQHFGDGTRLSIL.